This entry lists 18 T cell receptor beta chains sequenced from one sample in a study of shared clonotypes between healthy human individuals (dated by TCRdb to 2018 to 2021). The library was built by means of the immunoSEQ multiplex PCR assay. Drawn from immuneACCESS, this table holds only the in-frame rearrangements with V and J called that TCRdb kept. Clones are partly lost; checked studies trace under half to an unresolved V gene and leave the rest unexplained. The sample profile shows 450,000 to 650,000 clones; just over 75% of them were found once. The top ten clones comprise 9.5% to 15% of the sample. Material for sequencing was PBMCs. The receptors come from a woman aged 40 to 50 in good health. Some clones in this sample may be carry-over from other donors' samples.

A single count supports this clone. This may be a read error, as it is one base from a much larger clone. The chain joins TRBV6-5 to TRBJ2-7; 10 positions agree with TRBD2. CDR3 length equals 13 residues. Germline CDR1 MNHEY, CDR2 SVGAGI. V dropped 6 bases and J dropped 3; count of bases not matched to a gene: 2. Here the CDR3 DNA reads TGTGCCAGCAGGCGGACTAGCGGCTACGAGCAGTACTTC. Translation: CASRRTSGYEQYF.

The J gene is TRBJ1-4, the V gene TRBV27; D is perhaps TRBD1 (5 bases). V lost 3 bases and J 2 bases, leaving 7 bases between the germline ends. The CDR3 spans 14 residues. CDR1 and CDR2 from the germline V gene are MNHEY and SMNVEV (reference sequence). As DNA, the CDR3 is TGTGCCAGCAGTTTCCGGGGGACTAATGAAAAACTGTTTTTT. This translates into CASSFRGTNEKLFF.

CDR3 DNA: TGCGCCAGCAGCGTGGACAGGTCTGGAAACACCATATATTTT. Translated: CASSVDRSGNTIYF. The genes are TRBV5-1 and TRBJ1-3; 7 bases map to TRBD1. The CDR3 has 14 residues. Germline CDR1 and CDR2: SGHRS and YFSETQ. V was clipped by 4 bases and J by 1 base; unmatched bases: 2.

The CDR3 protein is CASSSQGRENTIYF. The DNA of the CDR3 is TGTGCCAGCAGTTCACAGGGGAGGGAAAACACCATATATTTT. The chain is built from TRBV28 and TRBJ1-3, with 7 nucleotides matching TRBD1. Germline CDR1 is MDHEN and CDR2 is SYDVKM. J lost 6 bases, V lost 4 bases, and 6 bases had no gene match. The CDR3 sequence is 14 residues long.

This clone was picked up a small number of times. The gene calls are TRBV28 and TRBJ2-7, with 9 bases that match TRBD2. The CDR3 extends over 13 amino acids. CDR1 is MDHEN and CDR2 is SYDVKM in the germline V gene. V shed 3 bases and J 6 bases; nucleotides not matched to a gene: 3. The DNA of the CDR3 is TGTGCCAGCAGTTTTCGCGGGAGGGGCGAGCAGTACTTC. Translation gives CASSFRGRGEQYF.

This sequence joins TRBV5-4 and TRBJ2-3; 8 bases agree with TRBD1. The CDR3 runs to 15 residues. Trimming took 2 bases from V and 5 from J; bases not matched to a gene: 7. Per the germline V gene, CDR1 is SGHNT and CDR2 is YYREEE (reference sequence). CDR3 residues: CASSFGDRPLDTQYF. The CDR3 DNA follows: TGTGCCAGCAGCTTTGGGGACAGGCCGTTAGATACGCAGTATTTT.

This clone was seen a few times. CDR3 region: CASSSQKTGSYEQYF. CDR3 DNA sequence: TGCGCCAGCAGCTCCCAAAAAACCGGTTCCTACGAGCAGTACTTC. This chain uses TRBV5-1 with TRBJ2-7; D is ambiguous. CDR1 and CDR2 (germline): SGHRS, YFSETQ. This CDR3 region has 15 residues. Trimming shortened V by 3 bases and J by 1 base, and 14 bases separated the two germline ends.

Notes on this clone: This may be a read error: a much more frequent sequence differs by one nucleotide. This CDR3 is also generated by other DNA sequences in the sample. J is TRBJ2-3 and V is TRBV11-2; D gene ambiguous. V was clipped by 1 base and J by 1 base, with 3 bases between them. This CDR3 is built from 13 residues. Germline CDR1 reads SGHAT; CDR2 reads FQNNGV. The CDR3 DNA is TGTGCCAGCAGCTTAGCCGGCACAGATACGCAGTATTTT. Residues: CASSLAGTDTQYF.

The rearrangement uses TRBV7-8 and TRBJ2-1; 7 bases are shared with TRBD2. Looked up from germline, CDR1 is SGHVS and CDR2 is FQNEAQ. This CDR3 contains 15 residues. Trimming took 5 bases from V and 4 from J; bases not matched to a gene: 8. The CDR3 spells CASSLSTSTYNEQFF. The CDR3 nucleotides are TGTGCCAGCAGCCTATCGACTAGCACATACAATGAGCAGTTCTTC.

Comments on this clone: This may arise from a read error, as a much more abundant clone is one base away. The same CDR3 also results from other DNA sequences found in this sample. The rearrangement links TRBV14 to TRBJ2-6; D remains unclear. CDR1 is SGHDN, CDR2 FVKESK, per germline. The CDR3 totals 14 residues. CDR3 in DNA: TGTGCCAGCAGTCAAGAATGGGGGGCCAACGTCCTGACTTTC. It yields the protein CASSQEWGANVLTF.

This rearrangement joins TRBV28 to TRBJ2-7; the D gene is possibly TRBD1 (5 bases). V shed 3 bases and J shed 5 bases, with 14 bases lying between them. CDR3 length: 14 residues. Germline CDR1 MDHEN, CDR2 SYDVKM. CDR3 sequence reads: CASSLTQALHEQYF. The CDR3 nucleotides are TGTGCCAGCAGTTTGACACAGGCCCTCCACGAGCAGTACTTC.

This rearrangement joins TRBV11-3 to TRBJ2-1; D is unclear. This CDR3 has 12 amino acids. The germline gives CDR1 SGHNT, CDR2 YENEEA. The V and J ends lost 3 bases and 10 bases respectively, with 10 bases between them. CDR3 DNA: TGTGCCAGCAGCTTCGCCCCCCACGAGCAGTTCTTC. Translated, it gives CASSFAPHEQFF.

The chain's CDR3 is CASSLDHGGFYGYTF. The CDR3 coding sequence is TGCGCCAGCAGCTTGGATCACGGGGGCTTCTATGGCTACACCTTC. V usage is TRBV5-1 and J usage is TRBJ1-2, with a tentative D call TRBD1 (6 bases). Germline V gene data show CDR1 as SGHRS and CDR2 as YFSETQ. Trimming pared 0 bases from V and 4 bases from J, leaving 13 bases between. This CDR3 region has 15 residues.

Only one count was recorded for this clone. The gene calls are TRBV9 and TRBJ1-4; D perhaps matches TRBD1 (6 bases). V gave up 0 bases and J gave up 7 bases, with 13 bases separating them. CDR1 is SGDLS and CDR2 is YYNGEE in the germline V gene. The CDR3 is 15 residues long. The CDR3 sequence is CASSVGWGAGEKLFF. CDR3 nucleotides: TGTGCCAGCAGCGTAGGTTGGGGGGCTGGTGAAAAACTGTTTTTT.

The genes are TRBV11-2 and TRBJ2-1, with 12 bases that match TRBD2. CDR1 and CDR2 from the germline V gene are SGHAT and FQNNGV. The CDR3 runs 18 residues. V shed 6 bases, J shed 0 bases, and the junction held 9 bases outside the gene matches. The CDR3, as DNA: TGTGCCAGCAGTTTCAGACTAGCGGGAGACAGCTCCTACAATGAGCAGTTCTTC. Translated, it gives CASSFRLAGDSSYNEQFF.

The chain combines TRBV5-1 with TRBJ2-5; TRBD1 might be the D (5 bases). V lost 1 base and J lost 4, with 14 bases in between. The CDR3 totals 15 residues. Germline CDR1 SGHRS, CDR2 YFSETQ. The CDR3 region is CASSLTGTPPETQYF. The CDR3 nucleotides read TGCGCCAGCAGCTTGACAGGTACCCCACCAGAGACCCAGTACTTC.

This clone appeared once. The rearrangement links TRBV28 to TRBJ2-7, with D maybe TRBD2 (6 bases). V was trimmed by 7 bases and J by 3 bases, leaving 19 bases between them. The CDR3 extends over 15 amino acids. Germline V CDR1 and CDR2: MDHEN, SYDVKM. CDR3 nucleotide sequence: TGTGCCAGCACCCTAGGCGGGACGGATTACTACGAGCAGTACTTC. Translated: CASTLGGTDYYEQYF.

CDR3 sequence: CASSQTGGRQPQHF. The CDR3 DNA follows: TGTGCCAGCAGCCAGACAGGGGGACGGCAGCCCCAGCATTTT. The genes are TRBV5-8 and TRBJ1-5, with 9 positions matching TRBD1. Germline V gives CDR1 SGHTS, CDR2 YDEGEE. The CDR3 spans 14 residues. V gave up 4 bases and J gave up 7 bases; unmatched junction bases: 6.